This T cell receptor (beta chain) was identified in a study of identical twins. The V gene's germline CDR1 is DFQATT and CDR2 SNEGSKA (reference sequence). The germline V and J ends were trimmed by 4 bases and 2 bases, with 18 bases remaining between them. CDR3 length equals 15 residues. At least ten counts were recorded for this clonotype. In TCRdb, the 5' RACE reads were re-called with MiXCR into one record per CDR3 protein. The sample lists a few hundred thousand distinct CDR3 sequences, 7.5% to 10% occurring once. These sequences were also reported in another study, on yellow fever vaccine responses in identical twins.

The origin of this receptor is a woman in her late teens or twenties in good health. The specimen was PBMCs. The chain has TRBV20-1 and TRBJ2-7, with D hard to call. In DNA form, the CDR3 reads TGCAGTGCTATCGGCCGAATTTTACGACCCTACGAGCAGTACTTC. Translation: CSAIGRILRPYEQYF.